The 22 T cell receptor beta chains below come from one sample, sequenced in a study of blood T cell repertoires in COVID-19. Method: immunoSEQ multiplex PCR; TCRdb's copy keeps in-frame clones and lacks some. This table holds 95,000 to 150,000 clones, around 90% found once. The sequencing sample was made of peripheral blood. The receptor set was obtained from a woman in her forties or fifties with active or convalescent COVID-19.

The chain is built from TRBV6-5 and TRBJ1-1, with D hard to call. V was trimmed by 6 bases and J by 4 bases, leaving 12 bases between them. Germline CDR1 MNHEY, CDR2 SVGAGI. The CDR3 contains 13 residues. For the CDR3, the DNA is TGTGCCAGCAGCTCAATAGGAGGCACTGAAGCTTTCTTT. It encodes CASSSIGGTEAFF.

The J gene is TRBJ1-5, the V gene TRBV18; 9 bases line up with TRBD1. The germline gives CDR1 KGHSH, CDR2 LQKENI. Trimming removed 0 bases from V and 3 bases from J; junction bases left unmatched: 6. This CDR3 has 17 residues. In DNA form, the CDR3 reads TGTGCCAGCTCACCACCGGACAGGGGTATTGTCAATCAGCCCCAGCATTTT. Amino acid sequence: CASSPPDRGIVNQPQHF.

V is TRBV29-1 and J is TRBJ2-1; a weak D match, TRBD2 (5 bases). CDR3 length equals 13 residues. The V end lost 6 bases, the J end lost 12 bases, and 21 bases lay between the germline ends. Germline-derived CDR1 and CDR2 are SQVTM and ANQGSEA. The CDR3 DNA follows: TGCAGCGTCGGGGAATCCACCCCCCTTGGGCAGTTCTTC. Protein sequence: CSVGESTPLGQFF.

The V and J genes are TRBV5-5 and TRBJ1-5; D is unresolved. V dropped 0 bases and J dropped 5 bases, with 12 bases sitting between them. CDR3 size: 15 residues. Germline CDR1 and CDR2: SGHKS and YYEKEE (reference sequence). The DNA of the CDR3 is TGTGCCAGCAGCTTGGTTACGGGAAGTCATCAGCCCCAGCATTTT. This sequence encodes CASSLVTGSHQPQHF. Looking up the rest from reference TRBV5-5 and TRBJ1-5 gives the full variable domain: DAGVTQSPTHLIKTRGQQVTLRCSPISGHKSVSWYQQVLGQGPQFIFQYYEKEERGRGNFPDRFSARQFPNYSSELNVNALLLGDSALYLCASSLVTGSHQPQHFGDGTRLSIL.

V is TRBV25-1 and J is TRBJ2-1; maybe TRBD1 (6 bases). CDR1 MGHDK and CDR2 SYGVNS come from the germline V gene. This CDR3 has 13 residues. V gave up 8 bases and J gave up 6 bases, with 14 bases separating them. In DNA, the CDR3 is TGTGCCAGCCTAGGGCAGGGGATCAATGAGCAGTTCTTC. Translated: CASLGQGINEQFF.

CDR3 nucleotides: TGTGCCTGGAGCCCGGGACTACACACCGGGGAGCTGTTTTTT. Translating gives CAWSPGLHTGELFF. The chain links TRBV30 to TRBJ2-2, with 7 bases lining up with TRBD2. Germline CDR1 is GTSNPN and CDR2 is SVGIG (reference sequence). Trimming at V came to 3 bases and at J to 3 bases, leaving 4 bases not matched to a gene. The CDR3 runs 14 residues.

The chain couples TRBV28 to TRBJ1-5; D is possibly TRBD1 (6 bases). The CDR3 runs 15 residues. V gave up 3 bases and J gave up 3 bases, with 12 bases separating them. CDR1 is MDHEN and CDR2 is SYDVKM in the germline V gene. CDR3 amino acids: CASSFLQGANQPQHF. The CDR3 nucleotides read TGTGCCAGCAGTTTTTTACAGGGAGCCAATCAGCCCCAGCATTTT.

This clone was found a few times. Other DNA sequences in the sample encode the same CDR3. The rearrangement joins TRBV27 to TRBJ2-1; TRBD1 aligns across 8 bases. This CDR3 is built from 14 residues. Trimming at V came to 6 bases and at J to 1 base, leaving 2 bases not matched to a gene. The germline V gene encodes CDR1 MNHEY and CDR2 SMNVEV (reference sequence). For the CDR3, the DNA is TGTGCCAGCAGCCGACAGGGGTCCTACAATGAGCAGTTCTTC. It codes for CASSRQGSYNEQFF.

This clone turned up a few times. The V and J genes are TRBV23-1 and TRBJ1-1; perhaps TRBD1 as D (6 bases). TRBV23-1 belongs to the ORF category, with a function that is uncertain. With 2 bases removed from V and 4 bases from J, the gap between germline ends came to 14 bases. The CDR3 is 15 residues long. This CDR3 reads CASSQGYRAGTEAFF. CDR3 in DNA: TGCGCCAGCAGTCAAGGTTACAGGGCCGGCACTGAAGCTTTCTTT.

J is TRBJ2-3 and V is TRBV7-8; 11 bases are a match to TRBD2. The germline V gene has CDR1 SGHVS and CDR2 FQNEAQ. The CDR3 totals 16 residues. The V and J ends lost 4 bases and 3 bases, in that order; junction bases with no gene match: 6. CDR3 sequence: CASSSSGTSGTDTQYF. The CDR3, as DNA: TGTGCCAGCAGCTCTTCGGGGACTAGCGGTACAGATACGCAGTATTTT.

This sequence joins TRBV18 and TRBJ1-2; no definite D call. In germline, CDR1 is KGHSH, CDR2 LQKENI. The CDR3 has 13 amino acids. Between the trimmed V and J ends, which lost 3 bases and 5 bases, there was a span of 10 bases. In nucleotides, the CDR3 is TGTGCCAGCTCACCCGACGAGAGGTATGGCTACACCTTC. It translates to CASSPDERYGYTF.

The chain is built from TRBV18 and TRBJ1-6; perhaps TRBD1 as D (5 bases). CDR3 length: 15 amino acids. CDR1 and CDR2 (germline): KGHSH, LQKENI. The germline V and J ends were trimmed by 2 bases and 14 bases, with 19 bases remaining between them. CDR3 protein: CASSPGAVGQFTLHF. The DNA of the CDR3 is TGTGCCAGCTCACCAGGGGCGGTTGGACAATTCACCCTCCACTTT.

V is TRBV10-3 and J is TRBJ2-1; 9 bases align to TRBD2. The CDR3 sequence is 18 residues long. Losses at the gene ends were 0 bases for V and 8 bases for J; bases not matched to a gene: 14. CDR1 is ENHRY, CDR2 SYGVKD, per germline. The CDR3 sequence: CAISESSRVSGSWDEQFF. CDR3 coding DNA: TGTGCCATCAGTGAGTCGTCGAGGGTTAGCGGGAGTTGGGATGAGCAGTTCTTC.

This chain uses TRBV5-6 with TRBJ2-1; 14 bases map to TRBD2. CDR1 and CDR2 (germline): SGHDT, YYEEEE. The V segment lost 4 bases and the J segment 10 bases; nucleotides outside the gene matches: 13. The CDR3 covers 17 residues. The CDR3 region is CASSPGLAGGSKIEQFF. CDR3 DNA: TGTGCCAGCAGCCCAGGACTAGCGGGAGGCTCCAAAATCGAGCAGTTCTTC.

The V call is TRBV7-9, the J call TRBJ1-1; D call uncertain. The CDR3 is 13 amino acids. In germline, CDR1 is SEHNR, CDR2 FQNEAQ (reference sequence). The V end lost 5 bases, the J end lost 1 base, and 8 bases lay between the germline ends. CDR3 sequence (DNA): TGTGCCAGCAGCATAACACAGAACACTGAAGCTTTCTTT. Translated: CASSITQNTEAFF.

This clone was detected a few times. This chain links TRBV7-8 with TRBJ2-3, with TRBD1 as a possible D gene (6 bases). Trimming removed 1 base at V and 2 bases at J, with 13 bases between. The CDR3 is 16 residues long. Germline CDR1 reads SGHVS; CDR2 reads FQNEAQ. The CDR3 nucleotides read TGTGCCAGCAGCTTAGTACAGGGCTCATTCACAGATACGCAGTATTTT. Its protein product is CASSLVQGSFTDTQYF.

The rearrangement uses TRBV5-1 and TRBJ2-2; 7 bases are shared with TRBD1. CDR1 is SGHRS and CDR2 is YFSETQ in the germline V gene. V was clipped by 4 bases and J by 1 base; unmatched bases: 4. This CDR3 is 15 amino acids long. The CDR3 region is CASSPRTGNTGELFF. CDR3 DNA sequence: TGCGCCAGCAGCCCCCGGACAGGGAACACCGGGGAGCTGTTTTTT.

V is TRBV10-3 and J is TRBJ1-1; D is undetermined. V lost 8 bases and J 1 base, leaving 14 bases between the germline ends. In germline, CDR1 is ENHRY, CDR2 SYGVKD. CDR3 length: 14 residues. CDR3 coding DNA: TGTGCCATCCAACAGATGGATCGGAACACTGAAGCTTTCTTT. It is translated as CAIQQMDRNTEAFF.

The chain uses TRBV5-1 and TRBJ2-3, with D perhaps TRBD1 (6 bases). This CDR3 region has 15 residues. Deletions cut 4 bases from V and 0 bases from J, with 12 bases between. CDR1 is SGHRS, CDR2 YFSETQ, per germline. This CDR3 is CASSPQGHSTDTQYF. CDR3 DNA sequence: TGCGCCAGCAGCCCGCAGGGGCATAGCACAGATACGCAGTATTTT.

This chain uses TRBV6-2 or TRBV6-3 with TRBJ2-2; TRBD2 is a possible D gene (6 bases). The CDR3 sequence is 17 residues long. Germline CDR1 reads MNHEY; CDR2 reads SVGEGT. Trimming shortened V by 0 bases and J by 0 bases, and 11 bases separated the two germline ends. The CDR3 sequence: CASSYSARGANTGELFF. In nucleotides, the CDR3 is TGTGCCAGCAGTTACTCGGCGCGGGGCGCGAACACCGGGGAGCTGTTTTTT.

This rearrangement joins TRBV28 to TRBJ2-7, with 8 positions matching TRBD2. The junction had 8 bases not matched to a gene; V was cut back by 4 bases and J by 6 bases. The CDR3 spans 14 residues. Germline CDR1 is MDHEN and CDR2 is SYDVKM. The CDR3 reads CASSSGTSGSEQYF. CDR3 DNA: TGTGCCAGCAGTTCCGGAACGAGCGGGAGCGAGCAGTACTTC.

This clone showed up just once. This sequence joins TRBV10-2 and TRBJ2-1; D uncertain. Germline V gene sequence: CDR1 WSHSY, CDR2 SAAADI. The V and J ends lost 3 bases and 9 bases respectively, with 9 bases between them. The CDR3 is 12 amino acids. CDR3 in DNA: TGCGCCAGCAGTGACCCCTGGGCTGAGCAGTTCTTC. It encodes CASSDPWAEQFF.